This TCR beta chain was recovered during a study of blood T cell repertoires in COVID-19. Study-level background: Sources were T cells, B-cell-depleted T cells, or PBMCs; the material itself was cDNA or gDNA.

Germline V gene sequence: CDR1 SGHRS, CDR2 YFSETQ. This CDR3 region has 14 residues. Trimming shortened V by 2 bases and J by 1 base, and 9 bases separated the two germline ends. Authors' data handling: Estimation of nucleated cell counts relied on the amplification of reference gene primers. Method: immunoSEQ multiplex PCR; TCRdb's copy keeps in-frame clones and lacks some. The V and J calls and the clone size are those of that table, but D and trimming were determined from the DNA. The sample has some 150,000 clones; approximately 80% are singletons. The sequencing sample was made of peripheral blood. This clonotype was sampled from an older woman with active or convalescent COVID-19. The gene calls are TRBV5-1 and TRBJ1-1; D gene unclear. CDR3 residues: CASSLESPNTEAFF. The CDR3 DNA follows: TGCGCCAGCAGCTTAGAAAGCCCGAACACTGAAGCTTTCTTT.